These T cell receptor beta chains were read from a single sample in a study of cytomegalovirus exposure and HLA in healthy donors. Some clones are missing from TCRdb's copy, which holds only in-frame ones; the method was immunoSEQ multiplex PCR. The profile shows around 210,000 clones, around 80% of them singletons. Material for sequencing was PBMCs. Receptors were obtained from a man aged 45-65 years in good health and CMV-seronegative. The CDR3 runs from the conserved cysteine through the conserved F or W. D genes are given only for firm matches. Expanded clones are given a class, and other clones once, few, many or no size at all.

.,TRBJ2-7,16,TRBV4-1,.,CASSQGSRRSSYEQYF,TGCGCCAGCAGCCAAGGGAGCAGAAGGAGCTCCTACGAGCAGTACTTC
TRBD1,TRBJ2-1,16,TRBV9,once,CASSPRTGLTGNGQFF,TGTGCCAGCAGCCCTCGGACAGGTCTAACTGGGAATGGGCAGTTCTTC
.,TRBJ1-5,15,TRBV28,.,CASSSTGLLNQPQHF,TGTGCCAGCAGTTCTACCGGACTACTCAATCAGCCCCAGCATTTT
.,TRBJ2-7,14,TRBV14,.,CASSRSGGSYEQYF,TGTGCCAGCAGCCGCTCCGGGGGCTCCTACGAGCAGTACTTC
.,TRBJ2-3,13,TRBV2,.,CASSERTFYTQYF,TGTGCCAGCAGTGAACGGACTTTCTATACGCAGTATTTT
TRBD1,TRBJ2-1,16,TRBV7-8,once,CASSLAPTGTYNEQFF,TGTGCCAGCAGCTTAGCCCCGACAGGGACCTACAATGAGCAGTTCTTC
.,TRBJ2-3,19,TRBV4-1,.,CASSQDGGEVYPWTDTQYF,TGCGCCAGCAGCCAAGATGGAGGTGAGGTCTATCCTTGGACAGATACGCAGTATTTT
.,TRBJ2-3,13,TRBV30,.,CAWNRVGTDTQYF,TGTGCCTGGAATCGGGTTGGCACAGATACGCAGTATTTT
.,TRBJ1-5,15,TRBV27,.,CASSPLDRGNQPQHF,TGTGCCAGCAGTCCCCTGGACAGAGGCAATCAGCCCCAGCATTTT
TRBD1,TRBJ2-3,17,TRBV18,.,CASSPRFRTGGTDTQYF,TGTGCCAGCTCACCACGTTTCCGGACAGGGGGCACAGATACGCAGTATTTT
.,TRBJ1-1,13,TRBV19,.,CASSINKNTEAFF,TGTGCCAGTAGTATAAACAAGAACACTGAAGCTTTCTTT
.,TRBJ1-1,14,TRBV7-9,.,CASSDRSLNTEAFF,TGTGCCAGCAGCGACAGGAGTCTGAACACTGAAGCTTTCTTT
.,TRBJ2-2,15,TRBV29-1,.,CSVEDPTESTGELFF,TGCAGCGTTGAAGATCCGACGGAGAGCACCGGGGAGCTGTTTTTT
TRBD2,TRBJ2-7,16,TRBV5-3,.,CARSLGYVAGDYEQYF,TGTGCCAGAAGCTTGGGATATGTAGCGGGGGATTACGAGCAGTACTTC
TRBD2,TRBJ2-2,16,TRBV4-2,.,CASSQDGTRNTGELFF,TGTGCCAGCAGCCAAGACGGGACTAGGAACACCGGGGAGCTGTTTTTT
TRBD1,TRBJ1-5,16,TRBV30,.,CAWSTPGTGGYQPQHF,TGTGCCTGGAGTACCCCTGGGACAGGGGGCTATCAGCCCCAGCATTTT
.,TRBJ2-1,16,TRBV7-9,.,CASSLDLGAGDGEQFF,TGTGCCAGCAGCTTAGATTTGGGGGCGGGAGACGGTGAGCAGTTCTTC
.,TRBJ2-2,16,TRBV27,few,CASSLSVRVGTGELFF,TGTGCCAGCAGTTTATCTGTCAGGGTAGGGACCGGGGAGCTGTTTTTT
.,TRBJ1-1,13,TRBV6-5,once,CASSYARNTEAFF,TGTGCCAGCAGTTACGCGAGGAACACTGAAGCTTTCTTT
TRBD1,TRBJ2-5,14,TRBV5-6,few,CASRRTGGQETQYF,TGTGCCAGCAGAAGGACAGGGGGACAAGAGACCCAGTACTTC
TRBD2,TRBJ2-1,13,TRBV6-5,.,CASRLGGGNEQFF,TGTGCCAGCAGGCTCGGGGGGGGAAATGAGCAGTTCTTC
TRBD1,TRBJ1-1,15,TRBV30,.,CAWRRGFGTGIEAFF,TGTGCCTGGAGGCGGGGCTTCGGGACAGGGATAGAAGCTTTCTTT
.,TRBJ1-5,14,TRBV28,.,CASSSVGGNQPQHF,TGTGCCAGCAGTTCCGTGGGGGGGAATCAGCCCCAGCATTTT
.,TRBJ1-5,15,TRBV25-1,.,CASSESRSGNQPQHF,TGTGCCAGCAGTGAATCACGGAGCGGCAATCAGCCCCAGCATTTT
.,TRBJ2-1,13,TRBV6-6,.,CASRGRAGNEQFF,TGTGCCAGCAGGGGCAGGGCCGGCAATGAGCAGTTCTTC
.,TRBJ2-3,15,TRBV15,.,CATSRDSVGTDTQYF,TGTGCCACCAGCAGGGACAGTGTAGGTACAGATACGCAGTATTTT
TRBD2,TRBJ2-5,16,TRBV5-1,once,CASRWTSGSLQETQYF,TGCGCCAGCAGATGGACTAGCGGGAGTCTCCAAGAGACCCAGTACTTC
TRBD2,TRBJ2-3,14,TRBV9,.,CASQAGASFDTQYF,TGTGCCAGCCAGGCGGGAGCGAGCTTTGATACGCAGTATTTT
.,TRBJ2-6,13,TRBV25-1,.,CASSPSGANVLTF,TGTGCCAGCAGCCCGTCCGGGGCCAACGTCCTGACTTTC
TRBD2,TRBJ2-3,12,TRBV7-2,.,CASSFREGTQYF,TGTGCCAGCAGCTTCAGGGAGGGTACGCAGTATTTT
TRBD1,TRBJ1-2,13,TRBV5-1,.,CASSVGTASGYTF,TGCGCCAGCAGCGTCGGGACAGCTTCTGGCTACACCTTC
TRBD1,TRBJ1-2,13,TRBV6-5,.,CASSVRDRVGYTF,TGTGCCAGCAGTGTCCGGGACAGGGTTGGCTACACCTTC
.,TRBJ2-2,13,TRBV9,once,CATRLPNTGELFF,TGTGCCACCCGCCTACCGAACACCGGGGAGCTGTTTTTT
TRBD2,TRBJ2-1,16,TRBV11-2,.,CASSSPSGRQYNEQFF,TGTGCCAGCAGCTCCCCTAGCGGGAGACAATACAATGAGCAGTTCTTC
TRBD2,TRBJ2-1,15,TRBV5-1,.,CASSLVLASHNEQFF,TGCGCCAGCAGCTTGGTACTAGCGTCCCACAATGAGCAGTTCTTC
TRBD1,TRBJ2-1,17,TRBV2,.,CASTPGTGGGSYNEQFF,TGTGCCAGCACCCCCGGGACAGGGGGGGGCTCCTACAATGAGCAGTTCTTC
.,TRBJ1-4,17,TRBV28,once,CASRRPDSGLGNEKLFF,TGTGCCAGCAGAAGACCCGACTCGGGGTTGGGTAATGAAAAACTGTTTTTT
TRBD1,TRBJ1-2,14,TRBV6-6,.,CASRVQGAGYGYTF,TGTGCCAGCAGGGTACAGGGGGCAGGCTATGGCTACACCTTC
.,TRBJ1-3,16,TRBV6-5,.,CASSYSTGSSGNTIYF,TGTGCCAGCAGTTACTCGACAGGATCCTCTGGAAACACCATATATTTT
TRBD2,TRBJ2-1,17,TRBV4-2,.,CASSQDYLGGAINEQFF,TGTGCCAGCAGCCAAGATTACTTGGGAGGGGCAATCAATGAGCAGTTCTTC
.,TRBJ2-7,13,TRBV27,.,CASRGTMTYEQYF,TGTGCCAGCAGGGGCACGATGACCTACGAGCAGTACTTC
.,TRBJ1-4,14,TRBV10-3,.,CAIRSGGTNEKLFF,TGTGCCATCAGGAGTGGAGGGACTAATGAAAAACTGTTTTTT
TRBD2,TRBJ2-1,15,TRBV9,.,CASSVGFSGGNEQFF,TGTGCCAGCAGCGTTGGTTTTAGCGGGGGCAATGAGCAGTTCTTC
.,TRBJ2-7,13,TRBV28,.,CASIRTDTYEQYF,TGTGCCAGCATACGGACAGACACCTACGAGCAGTACTTC
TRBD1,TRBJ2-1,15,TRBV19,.,CASSQSIADRAEQFF,TGTGCCAGTAGCCAATCGATCGCTGACAGGGCCGAGCAGTTCTTC
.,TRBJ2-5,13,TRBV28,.,CASSLAGRETQYF,TGTGCCAGCAGTTTAGCAGGGCGGGAGACCCAGTACTTC